This passage covers 6 T cell receptor beta chains from one sample sequenced in a study of CD8 T cells in Susac syndrome. Random hexamers were used to reverse transcribe the RNA input (0.5 to 1 ug). MiXCR, run by TCRdb on the immunoSEQ multiplex PCR reads, gives a single entry per CDR3 protein. The table lists roughly 150,000 distinct CDR3 sequences, roughly 96% of them singletons. Sample: CD8+ T cells from PBMCs. These receptors were obtained from a human donor with multiple sclerosis.

The chain is built from TRBV29-1 and TRBJ1-5; D may be TRBD1 (5 bases). V lost 5 bases and J 11 bases, leaving 16 bases between the germline ends. Germline lookup yields CDR1 SQVTM and CDR2 ANQGSEA. This CDR3 contains 12 residues. CDR3 nucleotides: TGCAGCGTTAGCGGACCTCTGGGGGCCCAGCATTTT. Translating gives CSVSGPLGAQHF.

The chain recombines TRBV5-1 with TRBJ2-1; D ambiguous. This CDR3 comprises 11 residues. Per germline, CDR1 SGHRS and CDR2 YFSETQ. The V end was cut by 1 base, the J end by 6 bases, with 2 bases between. The CDR3 protein is CASSLTNEQFF. DNA of the CDR3: TGCGCCAGCAGCTTGACCAATGAGCAGTTCTTC. The full variable domain, completed using reference TRBV5-1 and TRBJ2-1, is KAGVTQTPRYLIKTRGQQVTLSCSPISGHRSVSWYQQTPGQGLQFLFEYFSETQRNKGNFPGRFSGRQFSNSRSEMNVSTLELGDSALYLCASSLTNEQFFGPGTRLTVL.

The chain carries TRBV29-1 and TRBJ1-1; D ambiguous. The V end was cut by 2 bases, the J end by 0 bases, with 7 bases between. The length of the CDR3 is 13 residues. Germline CDR1 SQVTM, CDR2 ANQGSEA. This CDR3 reads CSVEPEMNTEAFF. CDR3 nucleotides: TGCAGCGTTGAACCGGAGATGAACACTGAAGCTTTCTTT. Full variable domain (outside the CDR3, taken from reference TRBV29-1 and TRBJ1-1): SAVISQKPSRDICQRGTSLTIQCQVDSQVTMMFWYRQQPGQSLTLIATANQGSEATYESGFVIDKFPISRPNLTFSTLTVSNMSPEDSSIYLCSVEPEMNTEAFFGQGTRLTVV.

This chain links TRBV5-4 with TRBJ2-7; D remains unclear. Germline-derived CDR1 and CDR2 are SGHNT and YYREEE (reference sequence). The CDR3 is 13 amino acids. Trimming left V 0 bases short and J 3 bases short, with 7 bases between. The CDR3 nucleotides are TGTGCCAGCAGCTTGGAGACCGACTACGAGCAGTACTTC. It encodes CASSLETDYEQYF.

The count of this clonotype is one. The gene calls are TRBV29-1 and TRBJ2-7; D remains unclear. The CDR3 loop spans 12 amino acids. V gave up 1 base and J gave up 4 bases, with 8 bases separating them. Germline CDR1 SQVTM, CDR2 ANQGSEA. CDR3 region: CSVEGNRYEQYF. Written as DNA, the CDR3 is TGCAGCGTTGAAGGGAATAGGTACGAGCAGTACTTC.

The rearrangement uses TRBV27 and TRBJ2-3; 9 nucleotides line up with TRBD2. CDR1 MNHEY and CDR2 SMNVEV come from the germline V gene (reference sequence). V shed 3 bases and J 4 bases; nucleotides not matched to a gene: 17. This CDR3 spans 19 amino acids. CDR3 bases: TGTGCCAGCAGTTTGTCCCGACCCGGGCTAGCGGGGATGTCAGATACGCAGTATTTT. It specifies CASSLSRPGLAGMSDTQYF.